The entry that follows covers one T cell receptor beta chain sequence. This table comes from immunoSEQ multiplex PCR, and its TCRdb copy is limited to in-frame clones, with some not included. This sample carries around 130,000 clones, around nine tenths of them seen once, and the ten largest clones take 2.5%. The CDR3 has 11 amino acids. Germline CDR1 and CDR2: SNHLY and FYNNEI. The V gene lost 7 bases and the J gene lost 3 bases, with 6 bases spanning the gap. This entry is derived from a study of control samples from healthy donors and cancer patients. This TCR derives from a man younger than 35 in good health. The gene calls are TRBV2 and TRBJ2-5; unclear D gene. Material: blood. The CDR3 spells CASNTEETQYF. The CDR3 DNA reads as TGTGCCAGCAATACAGAAGAGACCCAGTACTTC.